This T cell receptor beta chain was recovered during a study of T cells in Graves' hyperthyroidism and ophthalmopathy. Study outcomes and limitations: The model identified upcoming ophthalmopathy a median approximately 6.4 months ahead of onset. Also found in blood were most expanded thyroid clonotypes above 0.001.

This clonotype was recorded at least ten times. The antigen is not known. Stable hyperthyroidism: no ophthalmopathy progression over 18 months of follow-up. Around 10 ml fresh peripheral blood yielded the PBMCs. There were TCR beta CDR3 regions amplified from RNA transcripts. During a first-round RT-PCR of the TCR CDR3, the HTBI primer set was used. A single record per CDR3 protein comes from TCRdb applying MiXCR to the multiplex PCR reads. In the table there are 380,000 or so distinct CDR3 sequences, 15% to 20% of which are singletons. Germline lookup yields CDR1 SGHVS and CDR2 FQNEAQ. CDR3 length: 15 amino acids. The V end lost 6 bases, the J end lost 3 bases, and 14 bases lay between the germline ends.

This rearrangement joins TRBV7-8 to TRBJ2-2, with D possibly being TRBD1 or TRBD2 (5 bases each). The source material was blood. The TCR was taken from a woman aged 18-29 years with Graves' hyperthyroidism. This CDR3 reads CASSFREGYTGELFF. In DNA, the CDR3 is TGTGCCAGCAGTTTTCGAGAGGGGTACACCGGGGAGCTGTTTTTT.